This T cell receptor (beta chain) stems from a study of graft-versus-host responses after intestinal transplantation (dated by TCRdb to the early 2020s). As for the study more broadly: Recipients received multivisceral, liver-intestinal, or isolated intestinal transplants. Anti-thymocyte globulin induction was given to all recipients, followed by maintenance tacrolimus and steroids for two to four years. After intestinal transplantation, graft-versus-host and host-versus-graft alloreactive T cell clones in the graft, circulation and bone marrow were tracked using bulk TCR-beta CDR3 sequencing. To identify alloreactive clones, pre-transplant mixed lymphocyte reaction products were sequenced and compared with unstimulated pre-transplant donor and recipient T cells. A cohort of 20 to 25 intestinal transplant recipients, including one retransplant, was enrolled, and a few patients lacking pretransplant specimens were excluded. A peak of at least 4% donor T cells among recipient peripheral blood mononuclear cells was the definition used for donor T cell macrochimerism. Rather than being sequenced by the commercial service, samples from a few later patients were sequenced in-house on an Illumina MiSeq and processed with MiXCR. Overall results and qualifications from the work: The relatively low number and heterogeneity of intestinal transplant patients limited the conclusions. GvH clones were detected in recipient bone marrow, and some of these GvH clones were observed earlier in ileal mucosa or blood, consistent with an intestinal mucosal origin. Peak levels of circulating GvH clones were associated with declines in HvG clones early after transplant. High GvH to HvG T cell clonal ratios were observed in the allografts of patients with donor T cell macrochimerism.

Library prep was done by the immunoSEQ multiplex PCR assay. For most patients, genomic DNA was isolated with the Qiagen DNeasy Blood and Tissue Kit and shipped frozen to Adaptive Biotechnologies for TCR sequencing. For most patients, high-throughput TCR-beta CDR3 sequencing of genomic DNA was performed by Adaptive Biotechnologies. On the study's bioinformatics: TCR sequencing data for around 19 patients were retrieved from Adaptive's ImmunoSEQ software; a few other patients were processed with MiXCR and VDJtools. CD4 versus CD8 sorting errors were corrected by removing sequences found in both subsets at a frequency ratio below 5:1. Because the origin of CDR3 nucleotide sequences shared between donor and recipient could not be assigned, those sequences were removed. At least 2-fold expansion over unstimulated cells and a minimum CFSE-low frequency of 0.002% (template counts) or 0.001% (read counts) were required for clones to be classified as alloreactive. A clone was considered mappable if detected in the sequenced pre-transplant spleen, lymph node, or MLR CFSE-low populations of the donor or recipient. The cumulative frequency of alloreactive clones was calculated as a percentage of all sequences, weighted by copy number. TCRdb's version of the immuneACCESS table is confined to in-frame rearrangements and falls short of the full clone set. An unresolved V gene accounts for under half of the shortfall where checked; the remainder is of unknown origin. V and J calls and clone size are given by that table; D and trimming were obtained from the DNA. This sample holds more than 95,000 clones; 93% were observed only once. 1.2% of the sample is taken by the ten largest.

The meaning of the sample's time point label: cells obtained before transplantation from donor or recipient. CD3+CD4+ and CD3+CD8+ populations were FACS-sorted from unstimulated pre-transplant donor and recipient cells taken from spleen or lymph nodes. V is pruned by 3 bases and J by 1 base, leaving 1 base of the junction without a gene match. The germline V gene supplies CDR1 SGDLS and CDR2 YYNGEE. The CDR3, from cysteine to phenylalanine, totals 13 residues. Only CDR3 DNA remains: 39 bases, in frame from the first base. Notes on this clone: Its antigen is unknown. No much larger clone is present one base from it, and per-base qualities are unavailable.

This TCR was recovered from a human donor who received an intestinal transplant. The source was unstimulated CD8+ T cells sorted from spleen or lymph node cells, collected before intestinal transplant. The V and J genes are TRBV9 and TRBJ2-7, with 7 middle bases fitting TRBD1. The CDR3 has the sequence CASSAGQSYEQYF. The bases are TGTGCCAGCAGCGCGGGACAGTCCTACGAGCAGTACTTC.